The clone carrying this T cell receptor (beta chain) was recorded only once. The antigen is unknown. This entry comes from a study of CD8+CD57+ T cells in acquired aplastic anemia. Study-wide results and limits: Between patients and controls, about 30 CD8+ CDR3 sequences were found in common. Patient and control CD8+ Simpson's diversity was not significantly different.

TCR beta VDJ and CDR3 profiling used genomic DNA as template. TCRdb processed the reads anew with MiXCR; each CDR3 protein has one entry. This sample has some 200,000 distinct CDR3 sequences, with roughly 35% found just once. The source is a human donor in good health, serving as a control. The specimen sequenced was sorted CD4+, CD8+, or CD8+CD57+ T cells (not recorded which) from PBMCs.

The CDR3 DNA reads as TGTGCCACCAGCAGTACAACAGGGGGAGTTGGCTACACCTTC. Protein product: CATSSTTGGVGYTF. The chain has TRBV15 and TRBJ1-2; TRBD1 matches 8 bases. Germline V gene sequence: CDR1 LNHNV, CDR2 YYDKDF (reference sequence). There are 14 residues in the CDR3. Trimming at V came to 3 bases and at J to 7 bases, leaving 7 bases not matched to a gene.